A single sample is the source of the 13 T cell receptor beta chains below, sequenced in a study of blood T cell repertoires in COVID-19. Profiling relied on immunoSEQ multiplex PCR, and the TCRdb table lists in-frame clones only, not all of them. The data contain 250,000 or so clones, around four fifths of them seen just once; the ten biggest clones take up approximately 4.5%. The material sequenced was peripheral blood. Receptors originate from a woman in her 70s with acute or convalescent COVID-19.

V usage is TRBV7-9 and J usage is TRBJ1-1; weak D call: TRBD1 (5 bases). Germline assignment: CDR1 SEHNR and CDR2 FQNEAQ (reference sequence). The CDR3 length is 13 residues. The CDR3 spells CALVGGTNTEAFF. The CDR3 nucleotides read TGTGCACTAGTCGGGGGGACGAACACTGAAGCTTTCTTT.

V gene TRBV7-2 combines with J gene TRBJ1-6; D may be TRBD1 (5 bases). V lost 1 base and J lost 9, with 16 bases in between. CDR1 and CDR2 from the germline V gene are SGHTA and FQGNSA. The CDR3 sequence is 16 residues long. In nucleotides, the CDR3 is TGTGCCAGCAGCTTAGGTTGGGGGGACGGGGGTTCACCCCTCCACTTT. It is translated as CASSLGWGDGGSPLHF.

The rearrangement joins TRBV10-3 to TRBJ2-7, with 9 bases lining up with TRBD1. V was clipped by 0 bases and J by 4 bases; unmatched bases: 4. Looked up from germline, CDR1 is ENHRY and CDR2 is SYGVKD. This CDR3 contains 15 residues. The CDR3 DNA sequence: TGTGCCATCAGTGAGTCCGGACAGGGGAGGTACGAGCAGTACTTC. It encodes CAISESGQGRYEQYF.

The table lists this clone with a few counts. CDR3 coding DNA: TGTGCCAGCAGGAGGGAGAACACCGGGGAGCTGTTTTTT. Encoded protein: CASRRENTGELFF. V usage is TRBV6-5 and J usage is TRBJ2-2, with D possibly being TRBD2 (5 bases). This CDR3 is 13 amino acids long. The germline V and J ends were trimmed by 6 bases and 1 base, with 6 bases remaining between them. In germline, CDR1 is MNHEY, CDR2 SVGAGI.

J is TRBJ1-5 and V is TRBV2; 9 bases are shared with TRBD1. This CDR3 spans 16 amino acids. Germline V lookup: CDR1 SNHLY, CDR2 FYNNEI. Trimming at V came to 6 bases and at J to 0 bases, leaving 6 bases not matched to a gene. The CDR3 DNA is TGTGCCAGCAGGTTACAGGGGGCTCTTAGCAATCAGCCCCAGCATTTT. As protein: CASRLQGALSNQPQHF.

This clone turned up a few times. The rearrangement joins TRBV18 to TRBJ1-3; no firm D call. Germline V gives CDR1 KGHSH, CDR2 LQKENI. The CDR3 spans 15 residues. V lost 6 bases and J 0 bases, leaving 12 bases between the germline ends. The CDR3 is CASSPSPRSGNTIYF. The CDR3, as DNA: TGTGCCAGCTCTCCGAGCCCGCGCTCTGGAAACACCATATATTTT.

This clone was detected a few times. The genes are TRBV29-1 and TRBJ1-2, with 8 bases identical to TRBD1. The germline gives CDR1 SQVTM, CDR2 ANQGSEA. The CDR3 covers 16 residues. The trim removed 6 bases at V and 0 bases at J, leaving 12 bases unmatched. The CDR3: CSVGVGQGSTNYGYTF. The CDR3, as DNA: TGCAGCGTAGGTGTAGGACAGGGATCTACTAACTATGGCTACACCTTC.

The rearrangement links TRBV3-1 (or the pseudogene TRBV3-2) to TRBJ2-5; tentative D call: TRBD1 (5 bases). CDR3 length: 15 residues. Germline values: CDR1 LGHDT, CDR2 YNNKEL (reference sequence). Trimming took off 0 bases at V and 5 bases at J, with 13 bases between the two ends. The CDR3, as DNA: TGTGCCAGCAGCCAAGACTCGCAGGGTATCGAGACCCAGTACTTC. Translation: CASSQDSQGIETQYF.

This sequence joins TRBV20-1 and TRBJ1-2; D remains ambiguous. Trimming shortened V by 6 bases and J by 5 bases, and 10 bases separated the two germline ends. Germline V gene lookup returns CDR1 DFQATT and CDR2 SNEGSKA (reference sequence). This CDR3 region has 11 residues. The CDR3 region has the DNA TGCAGTGCACAGCTTCTATATGGCTACACCTTC. Protein sequence: CSAQLLYGYTF.

The chain recombines TRBV10-2 with TRBJ2-7, with 11 bases matching TRBD2. This CDR3 has 16 amino acids. Germline assignment: CDR1 WSHSY and CDR2 SAAADI. The V and J ends lost 7 bases and 1 base, in that order; junction bases with no gene match: 9. DNA for the CDR3: TGCGCCAGCATTTCACTAGCGGGGGTTCCTTCCTACGAGCAGTACTTC. This codes for CASISLAGVPSYEQYF.

The chain uses TRBV7-2 and TRBJ1-2, with D maybe TRBD1 (5 bases). The CDR3 runs to 13 residues. Per the germline V gene, CDR1 is SGHTA and CDR2 is FQGNSA. The ends were cut back, 1 base at V and 4 bases at J, with 7 bases in the middle. Here the CDR3 reads CASSLGDFYGYTF. In DNA form, the CDR3 reads TGTGCCAGCAGCTTAGGGGACTTCTATGGCTACACCTTC.

This sequence joins TRBV11-2 and TRBJ1-1, with TRBD1 matching over 9 bases. This CDR3 has 16 residues. The germline CDR1 and CDR2 sequences are SGHAT and FQNNGV. Trimming took 5 bases from V and 5 from J; bases not matched to a gene: 12. The CDR3 sequence is CASSDPGQGLGTEAFF. CDR3 sequence (DNA): TGTGCCAGCAGCGACCCGGGACAGGGCTTAGGGACTGAAGCTTTCTTT.

This clone was recorded only once. This chain joins TRBV11-2 and TRBJ2-7, with TRBD1 as a possible D gene (6 bases). CDR3 size: 15 residues. V lost 2 bases and J 3 bases, leaving 14 bases between the germline ends. Germline CDR1 SGHAT, CDR2 FQNNGV. The CDR3 reads CASSLRTGNHYEQYF. CDR3 in DNA: TGTGCCAGCAGCTTACGTACAGGGAATCACTACGAGCAGTACTTC.